The present entry profiles one T cell receptor (beta chain) with its context. Its antigen remains unidentified. There are no base qualities to consult, and no much larger clone falls within one base. The meaning of the sample's time point label: baseline before first vaccination. The meaning of the sample's treatment or condition label: meningococcal conjugate vaccine given as trial control. Vaccinee samples were obtained from the UK trials COV001 and COV002, which included a single-blind randomized controlled phase 2/3 trial of AZD1222 (ChAdOx1 nCoV-19) in healthy adults. For TCRbeta chain sequencing, PBMC samples were collected from trial participants at day 0 and at day 28 after the second dose. V is pared back by 0 bases and J by 7 bases, with 11 bases lying between the germline termini. The germline V gene yields SGHRS for CDR1 and YFSETQ for CDR2. The CDR3 holds 14 amino acids from the cysteine to the phenylalanine. The entry retains the CDR3 DNA only, 42 bases that are in frame from base 1.

The data were taken from a study of T cell responses to AZD1222 COVID-19 vaccine (dated by TCRdb to the early 2020s). About the investigation overall: TCR sequencing was performed for roughly 240 trial participants, of whom about 200 were given two doses of AZD1222 and some 26 were given two doses of MenACWY control vaccine. Trial participants were enrolled into age subgroups of 18-55, 56-69 and 70-plus years, which contained about 150, 28 and 57 TCR-sequenced participants, respectively. Study-level results and caveats: Reportedly, almost half of the unique spike-specific TCRs recognized epitopes lying outside the regions that are mutated in the B.1.351 and B.1.1.7 variants. Participants were mostly white British, with more females than males. The authors suggested clonal diversity may have been underestimated. After two AZD1222 doses, spike-specific TCR breadth and depth were significantly higher than at day 0 and than in MenACWY recipients. CD4 TCRs associated with the vaccine covered the entire spike protein, and the dominant responses were in regions 160-218 and 743-854. Conclusions about previously exposed vaccinees are limited because only five to seven AZD1222 recipients were SARS-CoV-2 seropositive at baseline. No day 14 peak-response samples were available, so repertoires were characterized only after the peak T cell response. In the small 56-69-year group, the increase in depth fell short of significance, most likely because of low power.

The CDR3 regions of human TCRbeta chains were subjected to immunosequencing. Regarding the original processing steps: Repertoire TCRs were checked for matches against a reference library of SARS-CoV-2-specific TCRs that had been generated using the MIRA antigen-specificity platform. Breadth meant the fraction of unique TCRs that were SARS-CoV-2-associated, whereas depth meant the fraction of total T cells that were SARS-CoV-2-associated. Using the MIRA data, each spike-specific TCR was assigned both to the spike region to which the TCR was reactive and to a CD4 or CD8 class. Log10-transformed breadth and depth values were compared by one-way ANOVA with Sidak's multiple comparisons tests. Sourced from immuneACCESS, this table was stored by TCRdb with only in-frame sequences that have V and J called. A share of the clones is absent; for the studies checked, an unresolved V gene accounts for under half, and the remainder has no known explanation. V and J calls and clone size are copied from that table; D and trimming were computed from the DNA. For this sample there are hundreds of thousands of clones; about 92% appear just once. Jointly, the top ten make up roughly 1% of the sample.

Source: peripheral blood, taken on day 0 of MenACWY control vaccination. In this chain, TRBV5-1 is recombined with TRBJ2-1, with a tentative D gene TRBD1 over 5 matching bases. This sequence was found in an adult in good health. The nucleotide sequence is given as TGCGCCAGCAGCTTGGATATGCCAGGGAATGAGCAGTTCTTC. Translated, this is CASSLDMPGNEQFF.